The following is a TCR beta chain sequence with its context. The TCR beta repertoire was assessed by survey-level immunoSEQ sequencing. Repertoires were generated with immunoSEQ multiplex PCR, while TCRdb's copy carries only in-frame clones and drops some. Of 45,000 to 55,000 clones detected, more than 80% appear once; the ten largest clones hold roughly a tenth. In germline, CDR1 is SGHVS, CDR2 FNYEAQ. The CDR3 spans 14 residues. V shed 6 bases and J shed 4 bases, with 10 bases lying between them. The clonotype was recovered from a man aged 40-55 years with rheumatoid arthritis. The rearrangement links TRBV7-6 to TRBJ2-6; D ambiguous. Sequencing was carried out using PBMCs. Here the CDR3 reads CASSPDSGANVLTF. The CDR3 DNA reads TGTGCCAGCAGTCCTGACTCCGGGGCCAACGTCCTGACTTTC.